The T cell receptor beta chain described here comes from a study of T cells in tuberculosis. Study-wide findings and caveats: Active tuberculosis patients had shorter CDR3-alpha; the beta difference was nonsignificant. Smaller distances to GMM-specific TCRs suggested their expansion in active tuberculosis.

Each clinical donor contributed on average roughly 92,000 T cells from unsorted cryopreserved PBMC. The V and J ends lost 4 bases and 0 bases respectively, with 14 bases between them. Per the germline V gene, CDR1 is SGHNT and CDR2 is YENEEA. The CDR3 contains 16 residues. Only in-frame clones appear in the TCRdb table, and some are missing; sequencing was by immunoSEQ multiplex PCR. The sample gives tens of thousands of clones, 97% of which show up once; approximately 6.2% is in the top ten. Of note for this clone: The antigen is unknown.

The rearrangement joins TRBV11-3 to TRBJ2-3, with D perhaps TRBD2 (5 bases). Specimen: PBMCs. This clonotype was obtained from a donor between 10 and 35 years old with latent tuberculosis or without tuberculosis infection. The CDR3 nucleotides are TGTGCCAGCAGCTCAGCGTGGCCGGGAAGCACAGATACGCAGTATTTT. Encoded protein: CASSSAWPGSTDTQYF.